The following is a T cell receptor beta chain sequence with its context. The data are from a study of T cells after yellow fever vaccination. Study in general: Low-cell-number fractions underwent preparation using SMART-Seq v4 Ultra Low Input.

The CDR3 spans 14 residues. TCRdb reanalysed the 5' RACE reads using MiXCR and keeps one entry per CDR3 protein. Among more than 450,000 distinct CDR3 sequences listed, 20% to 25% were seen once. The gene calls are TRBV12-3 or TRBV12-4 and TRBJ1-3; 7 nucleotides line up with TRBD1. This TCR was sampled from a man aged 18 to 29 who received the YFV17D yellow fever vaccine. The sequencing used PBMCs, collected less than 25 days after the first yellow fever vaccination. The CDR3 DNA reads TGTGCTAACTCCGGACAGGCGATTATGAACACCATATATTTT. It codes for CANSGQAIMNTIYF.